A selection of T cell receptor beta chains follows, all from one sample in a study of T cell responses to AZD1222 COVID-19 vaccine. Assay used: immunoSEQ multiplex PCR; TCRdb lists only in-frame clones, some missing. The sample has approximately 220,000 clones, about 93% seen once. The source material was peripheral blood, sampled on day 0 of MenACWY control vaccination. These TCRs come from an adult in good health. The CDR3 runs from the conserved cysteine through the conserved F or W. D genes are given only for firm matches. Clone size appears in some rows only: once, few, many, or a class for an expanded clone.

V gene: TRBV4-3; D gene: TRBD1; J gene: TRBJ2-7; clone size: .; CDR3 protein: CASSRRISGTGAYEQYF; CDR3 DNA: TGCGCCAGCAGCCGGCGTATTTCCGGGACAGGAGCCTACGAGCAGTACTTC
V gene: TRBV5-1; D gene: .; J gene: TRBJ1-3; clone size: .; CDR3 protein: CASSLEVSGNTIYF; CDR3 DNA: TGCGCCAGCAGCTTGGAAGTCTCTGGAAACACCATATATTTT
V gene: TRBV7-2; D gene: .; J gene: TRBJ1-1; clone size: .; CDR3 protein: CASSLVANRNTEAFF; CDR3 DNA: TGTGCCAGCAGCTTAGTGGCTAACAGGAACACTGAAGCTTTCTTT
V gene: TRBV15; D gene: TRBD1; J gene: TRBJ2-7; clone size: .; CDR3 protein: CATSMDRGRWEQYF; CDR3 DNA: TGTGCCACCAGCATGGACAGGGGGCGTTGGGAGCAGTACTTC
V gene: TRBV6-2/TRBV6-3; D gene: .; J gene: TRBJ1-1; clone size: .; CDR3 protein: CASSYRGNTEAFF; CDR3 DNA: TGTGCCAGCAGTTACAGGGGGAACACTGAAGCTTTCTTT
V gene: TRBV12-3/TRBV12-4; D gene: .; J gene: TRBJ1-1; clone size: .; CDR3 protein: CASSLTVSTEAFF; CDR3 DNA: TGTGCCAGCAGTTTAACCGTTAGTACTGAAGCTTTCTTT
V gene: TRBV27; D gene: TRBD1; J gene: TRBJ1-4; clone size: .; CDR3 protein: CASSSGGATNEKLFF; CDR3 DNA: TGTGCCAGCAGTTCAGGGGGCGCAACTAATGAAAAACTGTTTTTT
V gene: TRBV19; D gene: .; J gene: TRBJ1-2; clone size: .; CDR3 protein: CASSIVGGEAKHYGYTF; CDR3 DNA: TGTGCCAGTAGTATAGTAGGAGGTGAAGCGAAGCACTATGGCTACACCTTC
V gene: TRBV7-6; D gene: TRBD1; J gene: TRBJ1-4; clone size: .; CDR3 protein: CASSQNRGENEKLFF; CDR3 DNA: TGTGCCAGCAGTCAGAACAGGGGTGAGAATGAAAAACTGTTTTTT
V gene: TRBV25-1; D gene: .; J gene: TRBJ2-3; clone size: .; CDR3 protein: CASSESRPEGTDTQYF; CDR3 DNA: TGTGCCAGCAGTGAAAGCAGGCCCGAAGGCACAGATACGCAGTATTTT
V gene: TRBV6-5; D gene: .; J gene: TRBJ1-5; clone size: .; CDR3 protein: CASSQQDSNQPQHF; CDR3 DNA: TGTGCCAGCAGCCAGCAAGATAGCAATCAGCCCCAGCATTTT
V gene: TRBV6-2/TRBV6-3; D gene: TRBD1; J gene: TRBJ1-2; clone size: .; CDR3 protein: CASSYFRTGANF; CDR3 DNA: TGTGCCAGCAGTTACTTTCGGACAGGCGCCAACTTC
V gene: TRBV7-6; D gene: .; J gene: TRBJ1-5; clone size: .; CDR3 protein: CASSLRAGNNQPQHF; CDR3 DNA: TGTGCCAGCAGCCTACGGGCAGGGAACAATCAGCCCCAGCATTTT
V gene: TRBV2; D gene: TRBD2; J gene: TRBJ2-2; clone size: .; CDR3 protein: CASGTSGSKTGELFF; CDR3 DNA: TGTGCCAGCGGGACTAGCGGGTCCAAGACCGGGGAGCTGTTTTTT
V gene: TRBV20-1; D gene: .; J gene: TRBJ2-5; clone size: .; CDR3 protein: CSVQQETQYF; CDR3 DNA: TGCAGTGTACAGCAAGAGACCCAGTACTTC
V gene: TRBV30; D gene: .; J gene: TRBJ1-2; clone size: .; CDR3 protein: CAWSVGVVYGYTF; CDR3 DNA: TGTGCCTGGAGTGTAGGAGTGGTTTATGGCTACACCTTC
V gene: TRBV6-5; D gene: TRBD1; J gene: TRBJ1-3; clone size: .; CDR3 protein: CASSRGARGNTIYF; CDR3 DNA: TGTGCCAGCAGTCGTGGGGCCAGGGGGAACACCATATATTTT
V gene: TRBV5-1; D gene: .; J gene: TRBJ2-7; clone size: .; CDR3 protein: CASSLGTVTYEQYF; CDR3 DNA: TGCGCCAGCAGCCTGGGGACGGTTACCTACGAGCAGTACTTC
V gene: TRBV19; D gene: .; J gene: TRBJ1-1; clone size: .; CDR3 protein: CASSIGGFTEAFF; CDR3 DNA: TGTGCCAGTAGTATAGGGGGCTTCACTGAAGCTTTCTTT
V gene: TRBV7-6; D gene: .; J gene: TRBJ2-2; clone size: .; CDR3 protein: CASSLMGANTGELFF; CDR3 DNA: TGTGCCAGCAGCTTAATGGGGGCGAACACCGGGGAGCTGTTTTTT
V gene: TRBV30; D gene: .; J gene: TRBJ1-3; clone size: once; CDR3 protein: CAWTRGGAKGNTIYF; CDR3 DNA: TGTGCCTGGACCCGGGGGGGGGCAAAAGGGAACACCATATATTTT
V gene: TRBV4-1; D gene: .; J gene: TRBJ2-6; clone size: once; CDR3 protein: CASSQDGARQNPGANVLTF; CDR3 DNA: TGCGCCAGCAGCCAAGACGGGGCTAGACAGAATCCTGGGGCCAACGTCCTGACTTTC
V gene: TRBV19; D gene: .; J gene: TRBJ2-7; clone size: .; CDR3 protein: CASTGAGRPYEQYF; CDR3 DNA: TGTGCCAGTACCGGGGCAGGGCGGCCCTACGAGCAGTACTTC
V gene: TRBV5-3; D gene: .; J gene: TRBJ1-2; clone size: .; CDR3 protein: CARSRTSGKGPNYGYTF; CDR3 DNA: TGTGCCAGAAGCCGTACGTCAGGGAAAGGACCTAACTATGGCTACACCTTC